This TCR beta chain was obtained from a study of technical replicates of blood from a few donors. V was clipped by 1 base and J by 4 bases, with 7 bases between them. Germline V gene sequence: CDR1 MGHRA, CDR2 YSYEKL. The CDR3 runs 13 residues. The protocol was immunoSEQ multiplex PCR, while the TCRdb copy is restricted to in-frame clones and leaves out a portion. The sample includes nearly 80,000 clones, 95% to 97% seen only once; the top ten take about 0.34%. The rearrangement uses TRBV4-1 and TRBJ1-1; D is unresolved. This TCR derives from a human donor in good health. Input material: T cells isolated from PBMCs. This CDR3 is CASSQGGSTEAFF. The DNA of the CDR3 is TGCGCCAGCAGCCAAGGAGGATCCACTGAAGCTTTCTTT.